This T cell receptor beta chain was found in a study of T cell responses to AZD1222 COVID-19 vaccine. Study-level results: Spike-wide vaccine-associated CD4 TCRs dominated at 160-218 and 743-854. After the peak T cell response, and only then, were repertoires sampled. White British donors predominated, females outnumbered males, and clonal diversity was possibly underestimated.

TCRdb keeps only in-frame clones here, not all; method: immunoSEQ multiplex PCR. Here the sample spans 150,000 to 200,000 clones, nearly 95% being singletons. Germline loops: CDR1 LGHDT, CDR2 YNNKEL (reference sequence). The length of the CDR3 is 13 residues. V lost 5 bases and J 5 bases, leaving 10 bases between the germline ends. Concerning this clone itself: Its specificity is not known.

The sequencing used peripheral blood, collected 28 days after the second AZD1222 dose. J is TRBJ2-1 and V is TRBV3-1 (or the pseudogene TRBV3-2); the D is unclear. The sequence came from an adult who received the AZD1222 COVID-19 vaccine. CDR3 bases: TGTGCCAGCAGCAAGAGCTCAAACAATGAGCAGTTCTTC. It translates to CASSKSSNNEQFF.